The clone carrying this TCR beta chain was seen repeatedly, ten times or more. The sample comes from a study of blood T cells in healthy people across ages. J was trimmed by 5 bases and V by 8 bases; bases with no gene match: 9. CDR1 SNHLY and CDR2 FYNNEI come from the germline V gene. The CDR3 covers 13 residues. It was with a sample-barcoded 5' primer and a J-beta primer mix that a second PCR of about 7 to 12 cycles was run. TCRdb fed the 5' RACE reads into MiXCR, producing one record per CDR3 protein. This sample yields roughly 700,000 distinct CDR3 sequences, of which 45% to 50% are seen a single time; 30% to 40% belongs to the top ten.

This receptor was taken from a woman aged 55-75 years in good health. The sample was blood. The chain carries TRBV2 and TRBJ2-7; 7 bases map to TRBD1. Written as DNA, the CDR3 is TGTGCCAGCGGGACAGTGGAGTACGACGAGCAGTACTTC. Protein sequence: CASGTVEYDEQYF.